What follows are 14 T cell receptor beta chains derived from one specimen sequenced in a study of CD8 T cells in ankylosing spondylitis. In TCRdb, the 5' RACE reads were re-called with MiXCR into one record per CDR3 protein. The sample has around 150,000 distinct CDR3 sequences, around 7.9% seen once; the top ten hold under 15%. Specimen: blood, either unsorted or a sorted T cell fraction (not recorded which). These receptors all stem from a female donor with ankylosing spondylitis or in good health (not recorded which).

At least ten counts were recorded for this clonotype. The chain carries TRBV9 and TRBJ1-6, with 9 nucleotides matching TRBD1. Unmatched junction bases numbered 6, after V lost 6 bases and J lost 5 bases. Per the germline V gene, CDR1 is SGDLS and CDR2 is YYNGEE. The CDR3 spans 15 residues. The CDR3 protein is CASTQGTGNNSPLHF. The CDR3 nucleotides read TGTGCCAGCACCCAAGGGACAGGGAATAATTCACCCCTCCACTTT.

The CDR3 is CASSDDRSNEKLFF. The CDR3 bases are TGCGCCAGCAGCGACGACCGATCTAATGAAAAACTGTTTTTT. The chain employs TRBV5-1 and TRBJ1-4; D gene uncertain. V shed 4 bases and J shed 3 bases, with 10 bases lying between them. This CDR3 region has 14 residues. CDR1 is SGHRS and CDR2 is YFSETQ in the germline V gene.

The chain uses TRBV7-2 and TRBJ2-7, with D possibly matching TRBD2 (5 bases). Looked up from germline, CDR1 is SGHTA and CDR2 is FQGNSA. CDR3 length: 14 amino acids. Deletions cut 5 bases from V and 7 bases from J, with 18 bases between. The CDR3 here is CASSPPPGGGEQYF. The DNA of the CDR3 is TGTGCCAGCAGCCCCCCCCCGGGCGGCGGGGAGCAGTACTTC.

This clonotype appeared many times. CDR3: CASSFLPGAGGYTF. The CDR3 DNA sequence: TGTGCCAGCAGTTTTTTGCCAGGGGCCGGTGGCTACACCTTC. The genes are TRBV12-3 or TRBV12-4 and TRBJ1-2, with TRBD1 as a possible D gene (6 bases). Trimming took off 3 bases at V and 7 bases at J, with 15 bases between the two ends. The CDR3 contains 14 residues.

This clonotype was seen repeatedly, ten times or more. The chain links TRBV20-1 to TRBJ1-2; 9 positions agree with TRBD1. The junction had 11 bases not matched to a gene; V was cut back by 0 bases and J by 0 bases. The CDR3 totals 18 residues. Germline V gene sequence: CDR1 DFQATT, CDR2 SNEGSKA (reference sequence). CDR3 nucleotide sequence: TGCAGTGCTAGAGATAAGAGGACAGGGGAGCGGGCTAACTATGGCTACACCTTC. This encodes CSARDKRTGERANYGYTF.

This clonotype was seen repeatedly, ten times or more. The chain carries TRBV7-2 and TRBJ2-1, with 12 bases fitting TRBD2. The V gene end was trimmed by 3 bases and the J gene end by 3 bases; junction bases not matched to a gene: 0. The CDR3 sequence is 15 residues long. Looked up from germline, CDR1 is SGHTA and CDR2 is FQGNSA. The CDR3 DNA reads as TGTGCCAGCAGCTTGACTAGCGGGGGCTACAATGAGCAGTTCTTC. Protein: CASSLTSGGYNEQFF.

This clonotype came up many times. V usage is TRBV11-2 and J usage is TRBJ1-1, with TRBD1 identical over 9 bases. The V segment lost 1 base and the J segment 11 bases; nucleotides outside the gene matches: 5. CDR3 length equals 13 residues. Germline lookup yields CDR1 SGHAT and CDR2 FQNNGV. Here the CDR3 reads CASSLGEGTGAFF. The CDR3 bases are TGTGCCAGCAGCTTAGGGGAAGGGACAGGGGCTTTCTTT.

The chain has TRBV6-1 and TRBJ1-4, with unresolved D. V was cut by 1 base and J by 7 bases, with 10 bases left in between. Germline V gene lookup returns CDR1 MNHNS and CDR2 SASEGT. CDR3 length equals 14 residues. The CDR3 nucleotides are TGTGCCAGCAGTGAAGGGACTAGTAGTGAAAAACTGTTTTTT. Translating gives CASSEGTSSEKLFF.

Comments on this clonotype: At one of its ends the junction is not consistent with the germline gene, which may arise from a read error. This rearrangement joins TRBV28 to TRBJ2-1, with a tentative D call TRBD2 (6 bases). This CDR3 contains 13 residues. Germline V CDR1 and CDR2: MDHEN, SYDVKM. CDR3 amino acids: CASLGGPYSEQFF. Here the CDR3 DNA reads TGTGCCAGCCTCGGGGGACCCTACAGTGAGCAGTTCTTC.

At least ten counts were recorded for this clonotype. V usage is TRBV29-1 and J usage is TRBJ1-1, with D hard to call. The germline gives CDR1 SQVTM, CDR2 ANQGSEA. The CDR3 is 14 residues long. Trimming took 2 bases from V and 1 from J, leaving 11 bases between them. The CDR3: CSVERVGSNTEAFF. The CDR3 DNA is TGCAGCGTTGAAAGGGTCGGCTCGAACACTGAAGCTTTCTTT.

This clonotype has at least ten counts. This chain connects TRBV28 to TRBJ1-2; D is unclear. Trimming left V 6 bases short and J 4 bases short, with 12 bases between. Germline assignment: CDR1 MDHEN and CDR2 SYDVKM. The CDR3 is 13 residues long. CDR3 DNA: TGTGCCAGCAGCACAGTTAGGCGCTATGGCTACACCTTC. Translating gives CASSTVRRYGYTF.

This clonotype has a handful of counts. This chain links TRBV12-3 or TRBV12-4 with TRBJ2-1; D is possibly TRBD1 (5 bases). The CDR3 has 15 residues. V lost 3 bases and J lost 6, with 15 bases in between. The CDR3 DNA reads TGTGCCAGCAGTTTGGGGCGCGACACTGTCAATGAGCAGTTCTTC. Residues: CASSLGRDTVNEQFF.

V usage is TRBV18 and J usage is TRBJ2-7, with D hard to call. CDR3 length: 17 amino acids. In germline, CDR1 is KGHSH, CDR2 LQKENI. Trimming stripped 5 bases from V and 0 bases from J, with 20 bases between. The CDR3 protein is CASSTVGVGVRSYEQYF. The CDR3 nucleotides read TGTGCCAGCTCAACCGTTGGGGTTGGGGTCCGCTCCTACGAGCAGTACTTC.

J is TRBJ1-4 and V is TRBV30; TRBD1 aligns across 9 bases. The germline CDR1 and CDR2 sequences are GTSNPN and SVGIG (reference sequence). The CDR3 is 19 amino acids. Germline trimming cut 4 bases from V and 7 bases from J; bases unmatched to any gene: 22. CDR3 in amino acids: CAWKPPHPGQGKGGEKLFF. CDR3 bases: TGTGCCTGGAAACCCCCGCACCCGGGACAGGGTAAAGGTGGTGAAAAACTGTTTTTT.